This TCR beta chain originates from a study of CD8+ T cells in alopecia areata. Study-wide context: People stayed on tofacitinib for 6 to 18 months, then stopped the drug for 6 months. General study points: Lesional scalp exceeded normal scalp in clonality, especially in alopecia totalis/universalis. Persistence in scalp and blood during tofacitinib was observed for many expanded lesional clones.

RNA was isolated and reverse transcribed to cDNA, the sequencing template. Sequenced by immunoSEQ multiplex PCR; TCRdb stores in-frame clones only, minus some. The sample has around 140,000 clones; roughly 86% are singletons. The CDR3 spans 15 residues. Looked up from germline, CDR1 is SGHDT and CDR2 is YYEEEE. V lost 4 bases, J lost 5 bases, and 17 bases lay in between. A word on this clone: Its specificity is not known.

The treatment was: oral pan-JAK inhibitor, 5-10 mg twice daily. Both CD4+ and CD8+ T cells were separated by sorting PBMCs. The receptor was isolated from a human donor with alopecia areata. Sequencing was performed on CD8+ T cells sorted from blood, taken at week 4, from a patient treated with tofacitinib. The chain couples TRBV5-6 to TRBJ2-3, with D unclear. The CDR3 reads CASSSVVQVEDTQYF. The CDR3, as DNA: TGTGCCAGCAGCAGTGTCGTCCAGGTGGAAGATACGCAGTATTTT.